One sample yielded the 6 T cell receptor beta chains listed below, sequenced in a study of blood T cell repertoires in COVID-19. Profiling relied on immunoSEQ multiplex PCR, and the TCRdb table lists in-frame clones only, not all of them. The top ten clones hold about 6% of a sample with roughly 60,000 clones, around 80% of them seen once. Input material: peripheral blood. Receptor source: a woman aged 55 to 70 with acute or convalescent COVID-19.

This rearrangement joins TRBV7-2 to TRBJ2-1; perhaps TRBD1 as D (7 bases). Trimming left V 6 bases short and J 4 bases short, with 22 bases between. The CDR3 is made up of 17 amino acids. The germline gives CDR1 SGHTA, CDR2 FQGNSA. In nucleotides, the CDR3 is TGTGCCAGCAGAACCCGCGCAGGGGGGTCTACTTACAATGAGCAGTTCTTC. It yields the protein CASRTRAGGSTYNEQFF. The full variable domain, its missing parts supplied by reference TRBV7-2 and TRBJ2-1, is GAGVSQSPSNKVTEKGKDVELRCDPISGHTALYWYRQSLGQGLEFLIYFQGNSAPDKSGLPSDRFSAERTGGSVSTLTIQRTQQEDSAVYLCASRTRAGGSTYNEQFFGPGTRLTVL.

V usage is TRBV11-2 and J usage is TRBJ2-3, with D perhaps matching TRBD2 (5 bases). This CDR3 region has 11 residues. V gave up 5 bases and J gave up 10 bases, with 10 bases separating them. In germline, CDR1 is SGHAT, CDR2 FQNNGV. The CDR3 sequence: CASSKTKAQYF. Written as DNA, the CDR3 is TGTGCCAGCAGCAAGACTAAGGCGCAGTATTTT.

This sequence joins TRBV10-3 and TRBJ1-2, with 12 positions matching TRBD1. V shed 7 bases, J shed 4 bases, and the junction held 4 bases outside the gene matches. The CDR3 is 14 residues long. CDR1 and CDR2 from the germline V gene are ENHRY and SYGVKD. Written as DNA, the CDR3 is TGTGCCATCACCGGGGACAGGGGGCTCTATGGCTACACCTTC. Amino acid sequence: CAITGDRGLYGYTF.

This chain connects TRBV7-6 to TRBJ2-5; 8 bases are a match to TRBD2. Trimming removed 5 bases from V and 7 bases from J; junction bases left unmatched: 12. CDR1 is SGHVS, CDR2 FNYEAQ, per germline. The CDR3 contains 15 residues. In DNA form, the CDR3 reads TGTGCCAGCAGCAAGGCGGGACTAGAGGCCCTGACCCAGTACTTC. It codes for CASSKAGLEALTQYF. The full variable domain, rest sourced from reference TRBV7-6 and TRBJ2-5, is GAGVSQSPRYKVTKRGQDVALRCDPISGHVSLYWYRQALGQGPEFLTYFNYEAQQDKSGLPNDRFSAERPEGSISTLTIQRTEQRDSAMYRCASSKAGLEALTQYFGPGTRLLVL.

The V gene is TRBV21-1, the J gene TRBJ1-2; the D segment call TRBD1 is taken from the table without a DNA check. TRBV21-1 is described as a pseudogene. The CDR3 loop spans 12 amino acids. CDR3 loop: CASYRGYYGYTF. For the CDR3, the DNA is TGTGCCAGTTACAGGGGATACTATGGCTACACCTTC.

V is TRBV6-4 and J is TRBJ1-1; D uncertain. The germline V gene has CDR1 MRHNA and CDR2 SNTAGT. The CDR3 extends over 15 amino acids. V lost 3 bases to trimming and J lost 8 bases, with 19 bases between them. Written as DNA, the CDR3 is TGTGCCAGCAGTGAAGCGGGGTCTAGGGAATGGGAAGCTTTCTTT. Protein sequence: CASSEAGSREWEAFF.